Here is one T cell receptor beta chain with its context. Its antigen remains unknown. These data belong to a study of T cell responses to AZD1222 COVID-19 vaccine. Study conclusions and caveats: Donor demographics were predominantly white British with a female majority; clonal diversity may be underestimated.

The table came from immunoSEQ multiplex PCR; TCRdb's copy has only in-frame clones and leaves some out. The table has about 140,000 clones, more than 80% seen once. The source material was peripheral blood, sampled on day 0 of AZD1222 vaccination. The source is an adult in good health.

The CDR3 loop is CASSLVPTGVEGEQFF. CDR3 in DNA: TGTGCCAGCAGCTTAGTACCTACAGGAGTAGAGGGTGAGCAGTTCTTC. This rearrangement joins TRBV7-2 to TRBJ2-1; perhaps D is TRBD1 or TRBD2 (5 bases each). This CDR3 spans 16 amino acids. V lost 1 base and J 9 bases, leaving 19 bases between the germline ends. Germline V gene lookup returns CDR1 SGHTA and CDR2 FQGNSA.